This T cell receptor (beta chain) came from a study of radiotherapy plus CTLA-4 blockade in lung cancer. As for the study in general: With 25% to 40% of patients having disease control, objective responses were seen in roughly 18%. Study-level results: Once radiotherapy plus ipilimumab had been given, TCR clones derived from tumor expanded in blood. Together with interferon-beta, which increased in serum after radiation, early dynamic changes in blood T cell clones were reportedly the best predictors of response.

Trimming took 2 bases from V and 5 from J, leaving 18 bases between them. Germline V gene sequence: CDR1 MNHEY, CDR2 SMNVEV (reference sequence). There are 16 residues in the CDR3. It was focal radiation plus CTLA-4 blockade with ipilimumab that patients with chemo-refractory metastatic non-small-cell lung cancer received. Generated by immunoSEQ multiplex PCR, the TCRdb table keeps only in-frame clones and is missing some. The data contain over 85,000 clones, 70% to 90% of them singletons. Of note for this clone: Its antigen is currently unknown.

The V gene is TRBV27, the J gene TRBJ2-5, with D possibly matching TRBD2 (5 bases). The input for sequencing was peripheral blood, taken from a patient treated with radiotherapy plus ipilimumab. The sequence derives from a human donor with non-small cell lung cancer that progressed on radiotherapy plus ipilimumab. CDR3 sequence (DNA): TGTGCCAGCAGTTTAGGAGGACTCCATACGAGGGAGACCCAGTACTTC. Protein: CASSLGGLHTRETQYF.